These T cell receptor beta chains were read from a single sample in a study of blood T cell repertoires in COVID-19. The data were produced by immunoSEQ multiplex PCR, yet TCRdb's version contains in-frame clones alone and is incomplete. The sample has approximately 150,000 clones; more than 75% are singletons. The sample was peripheral blood. These receptors were collected from a woman aged 50 to 65 with COVID-19, enrolled during active disease. CDR3s include the opening cysteine and the closing phenylalanine or tryptophan. A D gene is named only where the DNA matches it firmly. Clone size appears in some rows only: once, few, many, or a class for an expanded clone.

size	J	V	D	CDR3	DNA
NA	TRBJ2-7	TRBV2	NA	CASSEETVYEQYF	TGTGCCAGCAGTGAAGAGACAGTCTACGAGCAGTACTTC
NA	TRBJ2-5	TRBV18	NA	CASSPPRPQETQYF	TGTGCCAGCTCACCACCCAGGCCCCAAGAGACCCAGTACTTC
NA	TRBJ1-6	TRBV9	TRBD1	CASSSGQLHNSPLHF	TGTGCCAGCAGCTCGGGACAGCTTCATAATTCACCCCTCCACTTT
NA	TRBJ1-1	TRBV7-3	NA	CASSLTEANTEAFF	TGTGCCAGCAGCTTAACCGAGGCGAACACTGAAGCTTTCTTT
NA	TRBJ2-5	TRBV3-1/TRBV3-2	TRBD1	CAILSWTGRETQYF	TGTGCCATCCTAAGTTGGACAGGGAGAGAGACCCAGTACTTC
few	TRBJ1-3	TRBV7-2	TRBD1	CASSYRGPGNTIYF	TGTGCCAGCAGCTACAGGGGTCCTGGAAACACCATATATTTT
NA	TRBJ2-1	TRBV2	TRBD2	CANLVAGPYNEQFF	TGTGCCAACCTCGTAGCGGGGCCCTACAATGAGCAGTTCTTC
NA	TRBJ1-3	TRBV6-1	TRBD1	CASSVPGQGAGNTIYF	TGTGCCAGCAGTGTTCCGGGACAGGGGGCTGGAAACACCATATATTTT
NA	TRBJ2-7	TRBV10-3	TRBD1	CAIREDRGLPYEQYF	TGTGCCATCAGAGAGGACAGGGGGCTCCCCTACGAGCAGTACTTC
NA	TRBJ1-4	TRBV29-1	TRBD1	CSVDRGPWEKLFF	TGCAGCGTGGACAGGGGGCCATGGGAAAAACTGTTTTTT
NA	TRBJ1-1	TRBV12-5	NA	CASGSQVSTEAFF	TGTGCTAGTGGTTCACAGGTTAGCACTGAAGCTTTCTTT
NA	TRBJ2-7	TRBV7-8	NA	CASSIPGVASEQYF	TGTGCCAGCAGCATCCCCGGAGTTGCTTCCGAGCAGTACTTC
NA	TRBJ1-4	TRBV18	NA	CASSPPGPGEKLFF	TGTGCCAGCTCACCACCAGGCCCGGGGGAAAAACTGTTTTTT
few	TRBJ1-6	TRBV27	NA	CARSYNSPLHF	TGTGCCCGCTCCTATAATTCACCCCTCCACTTT
once	TRBJ2-3	TRBV18	NA	CASSYRTTPGDTQYF	TGTGCCAGCTCATACCGGACTACACCAGGAGATACGCAGTATTTT
few	TRBJ2-1	TRBV5-1	NA	CASSLGVGQFF	TGCGCCAGCAGCTTGGGAGTTGGGCAGTTCTTC
once	TRBJ1-2	TRBV28	NA	CASSPQDRANYGYTF	TGTGCCAGCAGTCCCCAGGACAGAGCCAACTATGGCTACACCTTC
NA	TRBJ1-5	TRBV28	TRBD1	CASSSGQGRQPQHF	TGTGCCAGCAGCTCAGGACAGGGAAGGCAGCCCCAGCATTTT
NA	TRBJ2-1	TRBV18	TRBD2	CASSPPAGGTIYNEQFF	TGTGCCAGCTCACCACCGGCGGGGGGGACGATTTACAATGAGCAGTTCTTC
few	TRBJ2-4	TRBV28	TRBD1	CASSLPTGVPKNIQYF	TGTGCCAGCAGTTTACCCACAGGGGTCCCCAAAAACATTCAGTACTTC